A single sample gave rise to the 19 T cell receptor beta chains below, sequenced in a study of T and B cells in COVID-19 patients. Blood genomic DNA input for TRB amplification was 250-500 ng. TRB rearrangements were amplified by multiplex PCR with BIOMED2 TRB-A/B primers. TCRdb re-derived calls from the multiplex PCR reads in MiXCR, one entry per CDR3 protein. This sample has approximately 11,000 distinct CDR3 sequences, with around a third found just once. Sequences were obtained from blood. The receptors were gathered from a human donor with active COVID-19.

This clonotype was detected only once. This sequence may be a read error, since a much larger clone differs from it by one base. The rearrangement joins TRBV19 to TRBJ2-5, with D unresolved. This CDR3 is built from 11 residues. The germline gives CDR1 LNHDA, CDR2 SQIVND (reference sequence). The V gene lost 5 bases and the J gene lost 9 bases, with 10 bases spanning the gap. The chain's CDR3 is CASSLSKAQYF. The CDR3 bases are TGTGCCAGTAGTCTCTCCAAGGCCCAGTACTTC.

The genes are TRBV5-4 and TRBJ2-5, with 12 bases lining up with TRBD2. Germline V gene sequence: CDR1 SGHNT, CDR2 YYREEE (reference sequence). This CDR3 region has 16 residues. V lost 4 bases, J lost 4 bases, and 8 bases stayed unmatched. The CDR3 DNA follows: TGTGCCAGCAGCCAAGGGCAGACTAGCGGGGGAGAGACCCAGTACTTC. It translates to CASSQGQTSGGETQYF.

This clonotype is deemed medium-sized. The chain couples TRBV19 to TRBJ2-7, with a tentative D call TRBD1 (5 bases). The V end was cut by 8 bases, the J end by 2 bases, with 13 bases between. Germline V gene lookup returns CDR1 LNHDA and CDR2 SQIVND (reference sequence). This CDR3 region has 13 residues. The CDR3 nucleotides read TGTGCCAGTCGTGCAGGACATACCTACGAGCAGTACTTC. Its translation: CASRAGHTYEQYF.

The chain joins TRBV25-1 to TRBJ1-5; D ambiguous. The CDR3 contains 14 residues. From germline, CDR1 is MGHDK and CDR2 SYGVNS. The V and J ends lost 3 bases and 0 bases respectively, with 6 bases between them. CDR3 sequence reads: CASSDGFSNQPQHF. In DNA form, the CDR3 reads TGTGCCAGCAGTGATGGTTTTAGCAATCAGCCCCAGCATTTT.

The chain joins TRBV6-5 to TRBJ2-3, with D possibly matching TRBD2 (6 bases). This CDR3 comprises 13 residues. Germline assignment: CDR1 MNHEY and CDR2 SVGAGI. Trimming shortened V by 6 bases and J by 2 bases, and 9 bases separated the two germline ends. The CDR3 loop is CASSGGFTDTQYF. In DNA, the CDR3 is TGTGCCAGCAGCGGGGGATTCACAGATACGCAGTATTTT.

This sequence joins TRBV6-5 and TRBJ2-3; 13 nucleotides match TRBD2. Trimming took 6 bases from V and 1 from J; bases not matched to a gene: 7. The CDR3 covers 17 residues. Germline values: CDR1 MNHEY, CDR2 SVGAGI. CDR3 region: CASSRPGLAGGTDTQYF. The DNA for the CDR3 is TGTGCCAGCAGCCGACCCGGACTAGCGGGGGGCACAGATACGCAGTATTTT.

This chain's CDR3 is CASSLEPTGVQGSPLHF. The CDR3 DNA reads TGTGCCAGCAGCTTGGAACCTACAGGGGTCCAGGGATCACCCCTCCACTTT. This chain links TRBV5-6 with TRBJ1-6; 7 nucleotides align to TRBD1. Germline V gene data show CDR1 as SGHDT and CDR2 as YYEEEE. The CDR3 spans 17 residues. V gave up 0 bases and J gave up 10 bases; unmatched junction bases: 13.

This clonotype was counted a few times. The CDR3 spells CAWSVGVIRDGYTF. CDR3 DNA sequence: TGTGCCTGGAGTGTGGGCGTTATTAGGGATGGCTACACCTTC. V gene TRBV30 combines with J gene TRBJ1-2; D call uncertain. This CDR3 contains 14 residues. Germline CDR1 is GTSNPN and CDR2 is SVGIG (reference sequence). Trimming cost V 0 bases and J 6 bases, with 14 bases left between them.

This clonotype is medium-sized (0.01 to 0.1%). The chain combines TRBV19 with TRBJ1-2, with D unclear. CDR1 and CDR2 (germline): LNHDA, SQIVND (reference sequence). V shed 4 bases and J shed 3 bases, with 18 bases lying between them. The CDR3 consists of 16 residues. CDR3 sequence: CASSTPRPGGHYGYTF. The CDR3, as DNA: TGTGCCAGTAGTACCCCCCGGCCAGGCGGTCACTATGGCTACACCTTC.

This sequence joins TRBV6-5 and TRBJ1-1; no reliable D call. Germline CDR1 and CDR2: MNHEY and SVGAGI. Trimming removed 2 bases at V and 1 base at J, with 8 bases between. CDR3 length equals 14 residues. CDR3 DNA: TGTGCCAGCAGTTACGGAGCCCAGAACACTGAAGCTTTCTTT. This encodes CASSYGAQNTEAFF.

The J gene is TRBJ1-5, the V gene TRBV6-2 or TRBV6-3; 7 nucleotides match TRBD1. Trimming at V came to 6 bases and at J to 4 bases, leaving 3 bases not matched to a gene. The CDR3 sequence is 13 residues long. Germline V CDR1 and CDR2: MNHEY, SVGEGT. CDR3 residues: CASRTTGNQPQHF. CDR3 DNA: TGTGCCAGCAGAACGACAGGGAATCAGCCCCAGCATTTT.

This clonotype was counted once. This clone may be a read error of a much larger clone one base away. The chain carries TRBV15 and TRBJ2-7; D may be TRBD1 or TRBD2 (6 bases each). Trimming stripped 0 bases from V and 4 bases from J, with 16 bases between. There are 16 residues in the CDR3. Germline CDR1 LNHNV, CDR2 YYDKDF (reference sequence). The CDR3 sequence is CATSRESAGQAYEQYF. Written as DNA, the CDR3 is TGTGCCACCAGCAGAGAGTCGGCGGGACAAGCTTACGAGCAGTACTTC.

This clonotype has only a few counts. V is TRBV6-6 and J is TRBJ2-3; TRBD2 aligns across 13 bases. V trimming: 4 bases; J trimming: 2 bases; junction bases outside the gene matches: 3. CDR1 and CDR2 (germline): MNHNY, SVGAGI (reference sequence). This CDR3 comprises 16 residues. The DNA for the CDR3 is TGTGCCAGCAGTTCGGGACTAGCGGGGCTCACAGATACGCAGTATTTT. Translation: CASSSGLAGLTDTQYF.

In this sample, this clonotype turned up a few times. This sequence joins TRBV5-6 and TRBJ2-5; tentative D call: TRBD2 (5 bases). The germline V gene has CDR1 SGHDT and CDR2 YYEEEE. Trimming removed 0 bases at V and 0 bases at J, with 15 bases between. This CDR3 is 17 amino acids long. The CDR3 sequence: CASSLGSRGSHQETQYF. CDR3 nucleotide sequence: TGTGCCAGCAGCTTGGGTTCCCGGGGAAGCCACCAAGAGACCCAGTACTTC.

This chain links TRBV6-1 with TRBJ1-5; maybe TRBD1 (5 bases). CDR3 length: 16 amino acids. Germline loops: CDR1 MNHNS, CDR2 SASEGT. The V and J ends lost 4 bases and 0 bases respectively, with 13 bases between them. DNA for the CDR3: TGTGCCAGCAGTGTATTCAGGGCGAATAGCAATCAGCCCCAGCATTTT. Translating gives CASSVFRANSNQPQHF.

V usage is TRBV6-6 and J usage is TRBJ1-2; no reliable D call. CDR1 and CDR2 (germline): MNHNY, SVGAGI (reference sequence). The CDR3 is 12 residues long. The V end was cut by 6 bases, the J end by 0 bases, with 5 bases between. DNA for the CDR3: TGTGCCAGCAGCAGAGCTAACTATGGCTACACCTTC. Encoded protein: CASSRANYGYTF.

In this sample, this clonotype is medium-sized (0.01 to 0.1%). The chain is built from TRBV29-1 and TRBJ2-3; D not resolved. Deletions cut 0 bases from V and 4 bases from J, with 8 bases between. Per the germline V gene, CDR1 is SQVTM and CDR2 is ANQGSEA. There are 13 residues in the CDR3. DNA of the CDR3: TGCAGCGTTGAAGAAGCACGGCCAGATACGCAGTATTTT. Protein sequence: CSVEEARPDTQYF.

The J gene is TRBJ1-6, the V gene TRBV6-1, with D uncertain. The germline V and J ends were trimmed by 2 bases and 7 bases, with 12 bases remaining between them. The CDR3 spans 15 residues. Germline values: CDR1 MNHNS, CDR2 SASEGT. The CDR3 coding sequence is TGTGCCAGCAGTGAATACCACCTGGGCAATTCACCCCTCCACTTT. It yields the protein CASSEYHLGNSPLHF.

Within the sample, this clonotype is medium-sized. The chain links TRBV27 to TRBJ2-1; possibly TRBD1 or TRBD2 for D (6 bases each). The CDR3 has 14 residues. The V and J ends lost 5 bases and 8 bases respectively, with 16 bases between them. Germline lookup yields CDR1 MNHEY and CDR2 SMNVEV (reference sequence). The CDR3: CASSARDMRDEQFF. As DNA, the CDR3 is TGTGCCAGCAGTGCGCGGGACATGAGGGATGAGCAGTTCTTC.